This T cell receptor beta chain was documented in a study of T cell responses to AZD1222 COVID-19 vaccine. Method: immunoSEQ multiplex PCR; TCRdb's copy keeps in-frame clones and lacks some. The repertoire holds over 150,000 clones, with approximately 93% as singletons. A note on this clone: Its antigen is not known.

The study's findings and limits: Only after the peak T cell response were repertoires sampled.

This CDR3 has 14 residues. V trimming: 2 bases; J trimming: 2 bases; junction bases outside the gene matches: 4. CDR1 is SGHKS and CDR2 is YYEKEE in the germline V gene (reference sequence). The source material was peripheral blood, sampled 28 days after the second AZD1222 dose. This sequence joins TRBV5-5 and TRBJ2-7; 7 bases are a match to TRBD2. The TCR comes from an adult who received the AZD1222 COVID-19 vaccine. The CDR3 loop reads CASSFGGGAYEQYF. CDR3 bases: TGTGCCAGCAGCTTCGGTGGGGGGGCCTACGAGCAGTACTTC.